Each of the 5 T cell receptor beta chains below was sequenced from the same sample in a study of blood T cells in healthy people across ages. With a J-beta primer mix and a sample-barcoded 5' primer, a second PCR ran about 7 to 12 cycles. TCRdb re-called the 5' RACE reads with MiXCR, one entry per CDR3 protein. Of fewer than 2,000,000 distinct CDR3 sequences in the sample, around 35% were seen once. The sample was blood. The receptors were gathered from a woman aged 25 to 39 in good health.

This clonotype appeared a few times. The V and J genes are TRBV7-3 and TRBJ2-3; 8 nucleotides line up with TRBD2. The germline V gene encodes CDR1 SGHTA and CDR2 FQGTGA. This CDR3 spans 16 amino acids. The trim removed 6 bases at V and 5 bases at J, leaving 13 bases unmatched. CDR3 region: CASSTGAIAGRDTQYF. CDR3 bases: TGTGCCAGCAGTACGGGTGCAATAGCGGGGAGAGATACGCAGTATTTT.

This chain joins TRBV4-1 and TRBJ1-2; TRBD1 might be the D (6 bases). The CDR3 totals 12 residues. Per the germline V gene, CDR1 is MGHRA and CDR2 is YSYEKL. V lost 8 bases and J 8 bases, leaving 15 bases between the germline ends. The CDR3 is CASWGGAGGYTF. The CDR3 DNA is TGCGCCAGCTGGGGGGGCGCGGGGGGCTACACCTTC.

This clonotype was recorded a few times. CDR3 DNA: TGCGCCAGCAGCTTGAACGTAAAGAACACTGAAGCTTTCTTT. Translation gives CASSLNVKNTEAFF. This chain connects TRBV5-1 to TRBJ1-1; D gene ambiguous. The CDR3 runs to 14 residues. The ends were cut back, 1 base at V and 1 base at J, with 8 bases in the middle. Germline-derived CDR1 and CDR2 are SGHRS and YFSETQ.

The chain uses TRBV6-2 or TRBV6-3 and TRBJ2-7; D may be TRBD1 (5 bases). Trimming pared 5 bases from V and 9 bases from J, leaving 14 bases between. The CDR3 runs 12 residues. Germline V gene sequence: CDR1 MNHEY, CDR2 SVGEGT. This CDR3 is CASSPPTAAQYF. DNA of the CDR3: TGTGCCAGCAGTCCCCCGACAGCCGCGCAGTACTTC.

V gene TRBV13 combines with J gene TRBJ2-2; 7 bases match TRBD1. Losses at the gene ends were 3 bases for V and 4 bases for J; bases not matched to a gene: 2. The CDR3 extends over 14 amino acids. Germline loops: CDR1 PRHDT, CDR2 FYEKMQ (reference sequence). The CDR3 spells CASSFGTVTGELFF. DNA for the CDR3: TGTGCCAGCAGCTTCGGGACAGTCACCGGGGAGCTGTTTTTT.